Listed below are T cell receptor beta chains from one sample, sequenced in a study of T cell responses to AZD1222 COVID-19 vaccine. Profiled with immunoSEQ multiplex PCR; TCRdb holds only in-frame clones, not every one. This sample has roughly 100,000 clones, with 86% found just once. Source: peripheral blood, taken on day 0 of AZD1222 vaccination. These receptors came from an adult in good health. Each CDR3 is given with its conserved first and last residue. A D gene is named only where the DNA matches it firmly. Some rows mark clone size as missing; the rest say once, few, many or name a class of expanded clone.

J gene: TRBJ2-7; clone size: once; D gene: TRBD1; V gene: TRBV5-6; CDR3 protein: CASSLNGQESSYEQYF; CDR3 DNA: TGTGCCAGCAGCTTAAACGGACAGGAAAGCTCCTACGAGCAGTACTTC
J gene: TRBJ2-6; clone size: once; D gene: .; V gene: TRBV28; CDR3 protein: CASSKRLAGANVLTF; CDR3 DNA: TGTGCCAGCAGCAAAAGACTAGCTGGGGCCAACGTCCTGACTTTC
J gene: TRBJ1-3; clone size: .; D gene: .; V gene: TRBV10-3; CDR3 protein: CAISAVTRSGNTIYF; CDR3 DNA: TGTGCCATCAGTGCGGTGACTCGCTCTGGAAACACCATATATTTT
J gene: TRBJ1-3; clone size: once; D gene: .; V gene: TRBV28; CDR3 protein: CASTEQGRRNTIYF; CDR3 DNA: TGTGCCAGCACTGAACAGGGTCGAAGAAACACCATATATTTT
J gene: TRBJ1-5; clone size: .; D gene: TRBD1; V gene: TRBV19; CDR3 protein: CASSIRTGHQPQHF; CDR3 DNA: TGTGCCAGTAGTATCAGGACAGGGCATCAGCCCCAGCATTTT
J gene: TRBJ1-4; clone size: .; D gene: .; V gene: TRBV7-2; CDR3 protein: CASSRSWTDEKLFF; CDR3 DNA: TGTGCCAGCAGTCGGTCCTGGACAGATGAAAAACTGTTTTTT
J gene: TRBJ2-1; clone size: .; D gene: .; V gene: TRBV7-3; CDR3 protein: CASSLYPSGSSSYNEQFF; CDR3 DNA: TGTGCCAGCAGCTTATACCCGTCCGGCTCGAGCTCCTACAATGAGCAGTTCTTC
J gene: TRBJ1-1; clone size: .; D gene: .; V gene: TRBV11-2; CDR3 protein: CASSLDPSGTFSAFF; CDR3 DNA: TGTGCCAGCAGCTTAGATCCCTCCGGGACATTCTCGGCTTTCTTT
J gene: TRBJ1-1; clone size: .; D gene: TRBD1; V gene: TRBV6-2/TRBV6-3; CDR3 protein: CASSQGQRAFF; CDR3 DNA: TGTGCCAGCAGTCAGGGACAGCGAGCTTTCTTT
J gene: TRBJ2-5; clone size: .; D gene: TRBD2; V gene: TRBV5-1; CDR3 protein: CASSWSGLAAETQYF; CDR3 DNA: TGCGCCAGCAGCTGGAGCGGACTAGCGGCCGAGACCCAGTACTTC
J gene: TRBJ2-7; clone size: .; D gene: TRBD1; V gene: TRBV5-1; CDR3 protein: CASSPSPRDRSSYEQYF; CDR3 DNA: TGCGCCAGCAGCCCATCGCCACGGGACAGAAGCTCCTACGAGCAGTACTTC
J gene: TRBJ1-5; clone size: .; D gene: .; V gene: TRBV28; CDR3 protein: CASSLWTAVGNQPQHF; CDR3 DNA: TGTGCCAGCAGTTTGTGGACGGCAGTCGGCAATCAGCCCCAGCATTTT
J gene: TRBJ1-5; clone size: .; D gene: .; V gene: TRBV15; CDR3 protein: CATSRSVSQPQHF; CDR3 DNA: TGTGCCACCAGCAGGTCCGTCAGTCAGCCCCAGCATTTT
J gene: TRBJ1-1; clone size: .; D gene: TRBD1; V gene: TRBV4-2; CDR3 protein: CASSQGTGGSDTEAFF; CDR3 DNA: TGTGCCAGCAGCCAAGGGACAGGGGGTTCTGACACTGAAGCTTTCTTT
J gene: TRBJ1-1; clone size: .; D gene: .; V gene: TRBV28; CDR3 protein: CASTSWGKGNEAFF; CDR3 DNA: TGTGCCAGCACCTCATGGGGGAAAGGGAATGAAGCTTTCTTT
J gene: TRBJ1-4; clone size: .; D gene: .; V gene: TRBV19; CDR3 protein: CASSKGTDEKLFF; CDR3 DNA: TGTGCCAGTAGTAAAGGGACCGATGAAAAACTGTTTTTT
J gene: TRBJ1-1; clone size: .; D gene: .; V gene: TRBV30; CDR3 protein: CACRQVILPYRTEAFF; CDR3 DNA: TGTGCCTGCCGACAGGTAATATTGCCATATCGCACTGAAGCTTTCTTT
J gene: TRBJ2-1; clone size: few; D gene: TRBD2; V gene: TRBV27; CDR3 protein: CASSPYSGRAGEQFF; CDR3 DNA: TGTGCCAGCAGTCCCTATAGCGGGAGGGCCGGTGAGCAGTTCTTC
J gene: TRBJ2-3; clone size: once; D gene: TRBD2; V gene: TRBV5-5; CDR3 protein: CASSSTSGLTDTQYF; CDR3 DNA: TGTGCCAGCAGCTCTACTAGCGGACTCACAGATACGCAGTATTTT
J gene: TRBJ1-2; clone size: once; D gene: TRBD1; V gene: TRBV5-1; CDR3 protein: CASNRDRDSGYTF; CDR3 DNA: TGCGCCAGCAATCGGGACAGGGATTCCGGCTACACCTTC
J gene: TRBJ2-1; clone size: .; D gene: TRBD1; V gene: TRBV4-1; CDR3 protein: CASSPPTGTYNEQFF; CDR3 DNA: TGCGCCAGCAGCCCCCCGACAGGGACCTACAATGAGCAGTTCTTC
J gene: TRBJ1-1; clone size: .; D gene: .; V gene: TRBV4-1; CDR3 protein: CASSRDSWTENTEAFF; CDR3 DNA: TGCGCCAGCAGCCGAGATAGCTGGACAGAAAACACTGAAGCTTTCTTT
J gene: TRBJ2-2; clone size: .; D gene: TRBD2; V gene: TRBV6-2/TRBV6-3; CDR3 protein: CASSKAATGGAGELFF; CDR3 DNA: TGTGCCAGCAGCAAAGCGGCTACTGGGGGGGCCGGGGAGCTGTTTTTT
J gene: TRBJ1-2; clone size: .; D gene: .; V gene: TRBV9; CDR3 protein: CASSSNGGYTF; CDR3 DNA: TGTGCCAGCAGCTCCAACGGGGGCTACACCTTC
J gene: TRBJ2-7; clone size: .; D gene: .; V gene: TRBV9; CDR3 protein: CASSTTLNRAPNEQYF; CDR3 DNA: TGTGCCAGCAGCACAACCCTGAACAGGGCCCCCAACGAGCAGTACTTC
J gene: TRBJ1-5; clone size: .; D gene: TRBD1; V gene: TRBV7-2; CDR3 protein: CASSLGDRGRNQPQHF; CDR3 DNA: TGTGCCAGCAGCTTAGGGGACAGGGGTCGCAATCAGCCCCAGCATTTT
J gene: TRBJ2-5; clone size: few; D gene: TRBD1; V gene: TRBV5-1; CDR3 protein: CASSRFGTGVETQYF; CDR3 DNA: TGCGCCAGCAGCCGATTCGGGACAGGGGTAGAGACCCAGTACTTC
J gene: TRBJ2-1; clone size: .; D gene: .; V gene: TRBV28; CDR3 protein: CASSWGGADYNEQFF; CDR3 DNA: TGTGCCAGCAGTTGGGGGGGGGCGGACTACAATGAGCAGTTCTTC
J gene: TRBJ2-7; clone size: .; D gene: TRBD1; V gene: TRBV28; CDR3 protein: CASSQDRGRLIPYEQYF; CDR3 DNA: TGTGCCAGCAGTCAGGACAGGGGGCGTTTAATTCCCTACGAGCAGTACTTC
J gene: TRBJ2-7; clone size: .; D gene: .; V gene: TRBV28; CDR3 protein: CASSLYPGWEQYF; CDR3 DNA: TGTGCCAGCAGTTTATATCCGGGCTGGGAGCAGTACTTC
J gene: TRBJ1-2; clone size: .; D gene: TRBD1; V gene: TRBV14; CDR3 protein: CASSQDGTGGSNYGYTF; CDR3 DNA: TGTGCCAGCAGCCAAGACGGTACAGGGGGATCGAACTATGGCTACACCTTC
J gene: TRBJ1-2; clone size: once; D gene: TRBD1; V gene: TRBV6-1; CDR3 protein: CASSDWGQGYGYTF; CDR3 DNA: TGTGCCAGCAGTGATTGGGGACAGGGCTATGGCTACACCTTC
J gene: TRBJ1-1; clone size: .; D gene: .; V gene: TRBV7-9; CDR3 protein: CASTAGRGNTEAFF; CDR3 DNA: TGTGCCAGCACAGCGGGTAGGGGGAACACTGAAGCTTTCTTT
J gene: TRBJ2-7; clone size: .; D gene: .; V gene: TRBV12-3/TRBV12-4; CDR3 protein: CASSYGRTYEQYF; CDR3 DNA: TGTGCCAGCAGTTACGGACGGACCTACGAGCAGTACTTC
J gene: TRBJ1-6; clone size: .; D gene: .; V gene: TRBV25-1; CDR3 protein: CASSEWGGDSPLHF; CDR3 DNA: TGTGCCAGCAGTGAATGGGGGGGGGATTCACCCCTCCACTTT
J gene: TRBJ2-5; clone size: .; D gene: .; V gene: TRBV18; CDR3 protein: CASSPLGAPSETQYF; CDR3 DNA: TGTGCCAGCTCACCACTCGGAGCACCTTCAGAGACCCAGTACTTC
J gene: TRBJ2-5; clone size: .; D gene: .; V gene: TRBV27; CDR3 protein: CASSFSSRGLYQETQYF; CDR3 DNA: TGTGCCAGCAGTTTTAGTTCCCGGGGACTGTACCAAGAGACCCAGTACTTC
J gene: TRBJ2-7; clone size: .; D gene: TRBD1; V gene: TRBV6-5; CDR3 protein: CASSYSGQHYEQYF; CDR3 DNA: TGTGCCAGCAGTTACTCGGGACAGCACTACGAGCAGTACTTC
J gene: TRBJ1-2; clone size: once; D gene: .; V gene: TRBV18; CDR3 protein: CASSPSDGYTF; CDR3 DNA: TGTGCCAGCTCACCCTCGGATGGCTACACCTTC
J gene: TRBJ2-2; clone size: .; D gene: TRBD2; V gene: TRBV7-2; CDR3 protein: CASSLGRGISGELFF; CDR3 DNA: TGTGCCAGCAGCTTGGGGCGGGGGATTAGCGGGGAGCTGTTTTTT
J gene: TRBJ1-6; clone size: .; D gene: TRBD1; V gene: TRBV25-1; CDR3 protein: CASSETGTGGNSPLHF; CDR3 DNA: TGTGCCAGCAGTGAAACCGGGACAGGGGGCAATTCACCCCTCCACTTT
J gene: TRBJ2-5; clone size: few; D gene: .; V gene: TRBV7-9; CDR3 protein: CASSSGQGRETQYF; CDR3 DNA: TGTGCCAGCAGCTCTGGGCAGGGTCGAGAGACCCAGTACTTC
J gene: TRBJ1-5; clone size: .; D gene: .; V gene: TRBV28; CDR3 protein: CASIKGLEPQHF; CDR3 DNA: TGTGCCAGCATTAAGGGCCTTGAGCCCCAGCATTTT
J gene: TRBJ1-1; clone size: .; D gene: .; V gene: TRBV9; CDR3 protein: CASSVTGNTEAFF; CDR3 DNA: TGTGCCAGCAGCGTCACAGGGAACACTGAAGCTTTCTTT
J gene: TRBJ1-5; clone size: .; D gene: TRBD1; V gene: TRBV19; CDR3 protein: CASRGTGTGGSLDNQPQHF; CDR3 DNA: TGTGCCAGTAGGGGGACCGGGACAGGGGGATCTTTGGACAATCAGCCCCAGCATTTT
J gene: TRBJ2-3; clone size: .; D gene: TRBD2; V gene: TRBV7-2; CDR3 protein: CASSLSAGGQNTQYF; CDR3 DNA: TGTGCCAGCAGCTTATCTGCGGGAGGGCAAAATACGCAGTATTTT
J gene: TRBJ2-5; clone size: few; D gene: TRBD2; V gene: TRBV28; CDR3 protein: CASSPSTGGGSARETQYF; CDR3 DNA: TGTGCCAGCAGTCCCTCCACTGGGGGGGGAAGCGCCCGCGAGACCCAGTACTTC
J gene: TRBJ2-1; clone size: .; D gene: TRBD1; V gene: TRBV11-2; CDR3 protein: CASSYGFTGTGGSEEQFF; CDR3 DNA: TGTGCCAGCAGCTACGGGTTCACTGGGACAGGGGGTAGTGAGGAGCAGTTCTTC
J gene: TRBJ1-4; clone size: .; D gene: .; V gene: TRBV19; CDR3 protein: CASKTRPTNEKLFF; CDR3 DNA: TGTGCCAGTAAGACCCGGCCGACTAATGAAAAACTGTTTTTT
J gene: TRBJ2-1; clone size: once; D gene: .; V gene: TRBV12-1; CDR3 protein: CASSSRSGAGGPYNEQFF; CDR3 DNA: TGTGCCAGCAGCTCCCGATCTGGAGCGGGAGGGCCCTACAATGAGCAGTTCTTC
J gene: TRBJ1-5; clone size: .; D gene: .; V gene: TRBV18; CDR3 protein: CASSPDSNQPQHF; CDR3 DNA: TGTGCCAGCTCACCCGATAGCAATCAGCCCCAGCATTTT
J gene: TRBJ1-2; clone size: .; D gene: .; V gene: TRBV5-5; CDR3 protein: CASSLRENYGYTF; CDR3 DNA: TGTGCCAGCAGCTTGCGAGAAAACTATGGCTACACCTTC
J gene: TRBJ1-5; clone size: .; D gene: .; V gene: TRBV7-2; CDR3 protein: CASSQGQVNQPQHF; CDR3 DNA: TGTGCCAGCAGCCAAGGACAAGTCAATCAGCCCCAGCATTTT
J gene: TRBJ2-3; clone size: .; D gene: .; V gene: TRBV27; CDR3 protein: CASWSTDTQYF; CDR3 DNA: TGTGCCTCCTGGAGCACAGATACGCAGTATTTT